The text below deals with one T cell receptor (beta chain). The CDR3 totals 15 residues. Per germline, CDR1 ENHRY and CDR2 SYGVKD. The V end was cut by 4 bases, the J end by 3 bases, with 16 bases between. These data originate in a study of neurological immune-mediated disorders. TCRdb reanalysed the 5' RACE reads using MiXCR and keeps one entry per CDR3 protein. The sample lists just under 60,000 distinct CDR3 sequences, 3.5% occurring once. V is TRBV10-3 and J is TRBJ2-7; possible D gene TRBD2, 7 bases. This TCR was recovered from a woman in her 30s with multiple sclerosis. The sequencing sample was made of PBMCs. The CDR3 loop is CAISVGGATLYEQYF. The CDR3 coding sequence is TGTGCCATCAGTGTAGGGGGGGCAACCCTCTACGAGCAGTACTTC.